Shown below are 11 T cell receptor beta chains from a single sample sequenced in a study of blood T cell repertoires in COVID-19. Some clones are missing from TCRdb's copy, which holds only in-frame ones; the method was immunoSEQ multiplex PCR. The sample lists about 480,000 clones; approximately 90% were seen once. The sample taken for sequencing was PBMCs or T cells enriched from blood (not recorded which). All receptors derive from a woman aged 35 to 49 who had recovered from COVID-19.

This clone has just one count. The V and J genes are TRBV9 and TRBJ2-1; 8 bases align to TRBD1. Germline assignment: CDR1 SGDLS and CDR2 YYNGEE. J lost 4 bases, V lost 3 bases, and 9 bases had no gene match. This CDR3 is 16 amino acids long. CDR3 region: CASSALTGTGYNEQFF. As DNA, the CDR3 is TGTGCCAGCAGCGCTCTCACCGGGACAGGTTACAATGAGCAGTTCTTC.

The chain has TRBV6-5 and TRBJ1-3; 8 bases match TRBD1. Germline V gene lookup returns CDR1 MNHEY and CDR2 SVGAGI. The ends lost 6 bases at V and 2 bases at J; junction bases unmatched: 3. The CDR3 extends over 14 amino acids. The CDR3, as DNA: TGTGCCAGCAGGCAGGGGGCAACTGGAAACACCATATATTTT. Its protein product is CASRQGATGNTIYF.

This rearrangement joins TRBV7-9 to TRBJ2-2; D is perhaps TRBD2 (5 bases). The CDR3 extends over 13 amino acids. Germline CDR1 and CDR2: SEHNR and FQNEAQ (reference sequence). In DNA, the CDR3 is TGTGCGGGTGCCAGCGGAGGCACCGGGGAGCTGTTTTTT. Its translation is CAGASGGTGELFF.

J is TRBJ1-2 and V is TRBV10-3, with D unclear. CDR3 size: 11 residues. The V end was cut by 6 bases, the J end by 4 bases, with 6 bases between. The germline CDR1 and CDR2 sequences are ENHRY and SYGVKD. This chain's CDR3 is CAIRFLYGYTF. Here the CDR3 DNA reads TGTGCCATCAGGTTTCTCTATGGCTACACCTTC.

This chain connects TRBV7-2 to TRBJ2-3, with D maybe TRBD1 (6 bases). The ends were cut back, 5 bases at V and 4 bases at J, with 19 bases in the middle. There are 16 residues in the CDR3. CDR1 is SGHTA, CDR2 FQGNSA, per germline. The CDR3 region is CASSLQPIGTSDTQYF. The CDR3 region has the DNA TGTGCCAGCAGCCTCCAACCCATTGGGACATCAGATACGCAGTATTTT.

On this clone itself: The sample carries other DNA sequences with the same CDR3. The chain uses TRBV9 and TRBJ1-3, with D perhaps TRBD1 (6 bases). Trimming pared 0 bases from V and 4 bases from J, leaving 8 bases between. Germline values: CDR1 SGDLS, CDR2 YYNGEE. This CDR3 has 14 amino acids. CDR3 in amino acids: CASSVGQGGNTIYF. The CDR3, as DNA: TGTGCCAGCAGCGTAGGGCAGGGGGGAAACACCATATATTTT. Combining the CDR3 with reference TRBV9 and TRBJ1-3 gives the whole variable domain DSGVTQTPKHLITATGQRVTLRCSPRSGDLSVYWYQQSLDQGLQFLIQYYNGEERAKGNILERFSAQQFPDLHSELNLSSLELGDSALYFCASSVGQGGNTIYFGEGSWLTVV.

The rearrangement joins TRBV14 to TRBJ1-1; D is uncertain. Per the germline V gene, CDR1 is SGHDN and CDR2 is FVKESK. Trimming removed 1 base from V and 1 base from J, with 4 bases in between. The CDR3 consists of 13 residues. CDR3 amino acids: CASSQVQNTEAFF. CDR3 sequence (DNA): TGTGCCAGCAGCCAAGTACAGAACACTGAAGCTTTCTTT.

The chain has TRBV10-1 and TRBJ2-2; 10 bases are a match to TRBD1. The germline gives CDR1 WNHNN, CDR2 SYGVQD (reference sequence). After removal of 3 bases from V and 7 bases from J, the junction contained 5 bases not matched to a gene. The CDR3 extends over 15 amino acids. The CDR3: CASSDPGQGIGELFF. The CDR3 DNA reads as TGCGCCAGCAGTGACCCGGGACAGGGGATCGGGGAGCTGTTTTTT.

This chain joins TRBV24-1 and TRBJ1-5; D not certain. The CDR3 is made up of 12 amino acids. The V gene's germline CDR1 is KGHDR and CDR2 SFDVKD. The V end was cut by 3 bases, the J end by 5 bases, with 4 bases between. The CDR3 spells CATSDPDQPQHF. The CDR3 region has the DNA TGTGCCACCAGTGATCCCGATCAGCCCCAGCATTTT.

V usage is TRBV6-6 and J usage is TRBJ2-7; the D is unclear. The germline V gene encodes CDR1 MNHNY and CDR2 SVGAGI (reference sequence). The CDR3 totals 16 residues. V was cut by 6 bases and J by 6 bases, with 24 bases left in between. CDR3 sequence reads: CASSLPPHTEIGEQYF. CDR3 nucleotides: TGTGCCAGCAGCCTCCCTCCCCATACAGAAATAGGCGAGCAGTACTTC.

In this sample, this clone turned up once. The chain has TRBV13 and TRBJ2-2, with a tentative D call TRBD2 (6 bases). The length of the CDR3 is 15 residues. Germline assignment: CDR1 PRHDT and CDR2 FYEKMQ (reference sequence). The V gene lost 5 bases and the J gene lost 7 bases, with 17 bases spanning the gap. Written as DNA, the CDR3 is TGTGCCAGCAGCCCCCGAGGTACGGGGGACGGGGAGCTGTTTTTT. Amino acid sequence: CASSPRGTGDGELFF.